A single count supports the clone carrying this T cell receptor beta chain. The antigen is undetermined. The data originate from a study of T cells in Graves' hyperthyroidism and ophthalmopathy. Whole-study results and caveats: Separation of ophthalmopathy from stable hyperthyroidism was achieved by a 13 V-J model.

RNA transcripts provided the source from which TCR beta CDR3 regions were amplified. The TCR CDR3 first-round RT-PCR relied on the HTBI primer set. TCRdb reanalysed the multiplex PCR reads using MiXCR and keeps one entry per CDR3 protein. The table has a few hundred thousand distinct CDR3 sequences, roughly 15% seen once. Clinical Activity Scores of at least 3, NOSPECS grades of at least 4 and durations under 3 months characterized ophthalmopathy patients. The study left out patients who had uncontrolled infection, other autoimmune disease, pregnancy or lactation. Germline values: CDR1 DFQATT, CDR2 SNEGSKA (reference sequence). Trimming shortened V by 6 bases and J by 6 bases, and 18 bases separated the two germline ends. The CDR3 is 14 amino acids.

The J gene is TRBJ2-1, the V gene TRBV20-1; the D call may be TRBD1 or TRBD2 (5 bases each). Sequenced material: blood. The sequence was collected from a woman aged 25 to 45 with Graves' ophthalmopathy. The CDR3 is CSAPEDKGINEQFF. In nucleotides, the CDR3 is TGCAGTGCCCCGGAGGATAAGGGGATCAATGAGCAGTTCTTC.